These 10 T cell receptor beta chains originate from one sample sequenced in a study of T cell responses to AZD1222 COVID-19 vaccine. Measured with immunoSEQ multiplex PCR; TCRdb has only the in-frame clones, and not every one. The table includes 240,000 or so clones, approximately 95% detected once. Sequenced material: peripheral blood, taken on day 0 of AZD1222 vaccination. Source of these receptors: an adult in good health.

This rearrangement joins TRBV4-1 to TRBJ2-2, with D perhaps being TRBD1 or TRBD2 (5 bases each). CDR3 length equals 16 residues. Looked up from germline, CDR1 is MGHRA and CDR2 is YSYEKL. The ends were cut back, 4 bases at V and 1 base at J, with 13 bases in the middle. The CDR3 loop is CASSPPGRRNTGELFF. In DNA form, the CDR3 reads TGCGCCAGCAGCCCCCCGGGACGGAGGAACACCGGGGAGCTGTTTTTT.

The gene calls are TRBV7-2 and TRBJ2-7; no definite D call. The CDR3 extends over 13 amino acids. The V gene lost 10 bases and the J gene lost 0 bases, with 13 bases spanning the gap. The germline gives CDR1 SGHTA, CDR2 FQGNSA. CDR3 sequence reads: CATTPLSSYEQYF. The CDR3 DNA sequence: TGTGCCACCACTCCCCTTAGCTCCTACGAGCAGTACTTC.

The chain is built from TRBV9 and TRBJ1-3; 7 nucleotides align to TRBD1. The CDR3 consists of 14 residues. The V gene's germline CDR1 is SGDLS and CDR2 YYNGEE. Germline trimming cut 3 bases from V and 0 bases from J; bases unmatched to any gene: 0. The CDR3 DNA follows: TGTGCCAGCAGCGCAGGGGGCTCTGGAAACACCATATATTTT. Translation: CASSAGGSGNTIYF.

The rearrangement joins TRBV2 to TRBJ1-1; 11 bases line up with TRBD1. The CDR3 has 15 amino acids. Germline V gene data show CDR1 as SNHLY and CDR2 as FYNNEI. V lost 9 bases to trimming and J lost 5 bases; unmatched junction nucleotides: 11. In DNA, the CDR3 is TGTGCCAGTAGAGGACAGGGGGCAAGAAGTACTGAAGCTTTCTTT. It yields the protein CASRGQGARSTEAFF.

The CDR3 loop is CAWSVDTEQFF. CDR3 nucleotides: TGTGCCTGGAGTGTAGATACTGAGCAGTTCTTC. The rearrangement uses TRBV30 and TRBJ2-1; D remains ambiguous. The V end was cut by 0 bases, the J end by 9 bases, with 6 bases between. Per germline, CDR1 GTSNPN and CDR2 SVGIG (reference sequence). The CDR3 has 11 amino acids.

This chain connects TRBV14 to TRBJ2-1, with no clear D. Trimming stripped 2 bases from V and 4 bases from J, with 15 bases between. Germline CDR1 is SGHDN and CDR2 is FVKESK. The CDR3 is 16 residues long. Written as DNA, the CDR3 is TGTGCCAGCAGCCAACGCACTTCGACGGCTTACAATGAGCAGTTCTTC. This translates into CASSQRTSTAYNEQFF.

This chain connects TRBV7-9 to TRBJ1-3; perhaps TRBD1 as D (5 bases). In germline, CDR1 is SEHNR, CDR2 FQNEAQ (reference sequence). The CDR3 covers 17 residues. The ends were cut back, 5 bases at V and 1 base at J, with 18 bases in the middle. This chain's CDR3 is CASSLHGGTRSGNTIYF. In nucleotides, the CDR3 is TGTGCCAGCAGCCTCCATGGGGGGACCCGGTCTGGAAACACCATATATTTT.

The chain links TRBV30 to TRBJ2-5, with TRBD2 as a possible D gene (5 bases). Trimming took 5 bases from V and 6 from J, leaving 10 bases between them. The CDR3 runs 11 residues. Per germline, CDR1 GTSNPN and CDR2 SVGIG (reference sequence). The CDR3 region is CAWGFGKTQYF. CDR3 DNA: TGTGCCTGGGGTTTCGGGAAGACCCAGTACTTC.

This sequence joins TRBV7-8 and TRBJ2-3; 9 nucleotides align to TRBD2. The V gene end was trimmed by 4 bases and the J gene end by 2 bases; junction bases not matched to a gene: 10. The CDR3 has 17 residues. Germline V CDR1 and CDR2: SGHVS, FQNEAQ. The CDR3 reads CASSWRKLAGVTDTQYF. The CDR3 DNA follows: TGTGCCAGCAGCTGGCGCAAACTAGCGGGTGTCACAGATACGCAGTATTTT.

This chain links TRBV15 with TRBJ1-1, with a possible D match to TRBD1 (5 bases). In germline, CDR1 is LNHNV, CDR2 YYDKDF (reference sequence). The CDR3 is 12 residues long. Trimming left V 5 bases short and J 5 bases short, with 9 bases between. CDR3 sequence (DNA): TGTGCCACCAGCCTCAGGGCAACTGAAGCTTTCTTT. Translation: CATSLRATEAFF.